This TCR beta chain appears in the sequencing data of a study of molecular identifiers for immune sequencing clone quantification. Library preparation followed earlier protocols using designated TCR primers. TCRdb analysed the PCR reads with MiXCR anew, one entry per CDR3 protein. The sample holds under 75,000 distinct CDR3 sequences; around 19% are singletons and the top ten take approximately 1.5%. A CD8+CD4-CCR7+CD45RA+ gate was used to sort naive CD8 T cells. Overall study findings and caveats: Clone sizes that are highly expanded could be underestimated when identical TCR molecules share a barcode. Clones of above 20 RNA copies carried over 98% of effector molecules; in naive cells they carried under 1%.

CDR1 is MNHEY, CDR2 SVGAGI, per germline. This CDR3 region has 18 residues. V lost 2 bases to trimming and J lost 2 bases; unmatched junction nucleotides: 9. This clonotype showed up many times. Its cognate antigen is unknown. The clonotype comes from a human donor in good health. Some libraries in this study had Jurkat cell RNA spiked in. This chain uses TRBV6-5 with TRBJ2-3, with 11 bases fitting TRBD2. Sequencing was done on a sample of naive CD8+ T cells from blood, with Jurkat cell RNA spiked in. Subset of the sample: FACS-sorted CD8+CD4-CCR7+CD45RA+ naive T cells. The DNA of the CDR3 is TGTGCCAGCAGTTACACCGGGACTAGCGGTTCGTACACAGATACGCAGTATTTT. It encodes CASSYTGTSGSYTDTQYF.